The 26 T cell receptor beta chains given below trace back to one sample, sequenced in a study of cytomegalovirus exposure and HLA in healthy donors. The primer mix had 60 Vbeta and 13 Jbeta primers. Here immunoSEQ multiplex PCR was the method, and the copy in TCRdb shows in-frame clones only, minus some. The table has 150,000 to 200,000 clones, roughly 79% seen once; the top ten hold about a tenth. The sample was PBMCs. These receptors all stem from a man younger than 35 in good health and CMV-seropositive.

The CDR3 protein is CASSLLGTGTRTEAFF. CDR3 coding DNA: TGTGCCAGCAGCCTGCTGGGGACAGGGACGAGAACTGAAGCTTTCTTT. The V and J genes are TRBV14 and TRBJ1-1; 9 bases map to TRBD1. The germline V gene has CDR1 SGHDN and CDR2 FVKESK. The V segment lost 4 bases and the J segment 5 bases; nucleotides outside the gene matches: 11. This CDR3 comprises 16 residues.

The chain carries TRBV7-9 and TRBJ2-2; the match to TRBD1 covers 9 bases. Germline assignment: CDR1 SEHNR and CDR2 FQNEAQ (reference sequence). This CDR3 has 18 amino acids. The V gene end was trimmed by 5 bases and the J gene end by 3 bases; junction bases not matched to a gene: 13. The CDR3 sequence is CASSHYRTGVEDTGELFF. CDR3 DNA: TGTGCCAGCAGCCACTATAGGACAGGGGTCGAGGACACCGGGGAGCTGTTTTTT.

This clone was found a few times. The chain recombines TRBV10-2 with TRBJ2-7, with 9 bases identical to TRBD1. The V and J ends lost 0 bases and 5 bases, in that order; junction bases with no gene match: 8. This CDR3 spans 16 amino acids. Per germline, CDR1 WSHSY and CDR2 SAAADI. CDR3 in DNA: TGCGCCAGCAGTGAGTCACGGGACAGGGTTTTCCACGAGCAGTACTTC. Its translation is CASSESRDRVFHEQYF.

The chain recombines TRBV5-4 with TRBJ1-4; TRBD1 matches at 7 bases. CDR1 SGHNT and CDR2 YYREEE come from the germline V gene (reference sequence). The V and J ends lost 3 bases and 5 bases, in that order; junction bases with no gene match: 4. CDR3 size: 14 residues. The CDR3 bases are TGTGCCAGCAGCTCAAGACAGGGAAATGAAAAACTGTTTTTT. Amino acids: CASSSRQGNEKLFF.

This chain links TRBV10-3 with TRBJ2-7, with TRBD2 matching over 8 bases. CDR3 size: 14 residues. Germline V gene sequence: CDR1 ENHRY, CDR2 SYGVKD. V lost 6 bases, J lost 4 bases, and 8 bases stayed unmatched. The CDR3 reads CAISAGGPLYEQYF. In DNA, the CDR3 is TGTGCCATCAGCGCGGGAGGTCCCTTGTACGAGCAGTACTTC.

The rearrangement links TRBV28 to TRBJ1-6, with 12 positions matching TRBD1. Germline CDR1 and CDR2: MDHEN and SYDVKM. The CDR3 has 19 residues. The J segment lost 1 base and the V segment lost 5 bases, leaving 9 bases of the junction unmatched. As DNA, the CDR3 is TGTGCCAGCAGTCCGCCGGGACAGGGGGCTACGTCCTATAATTCACCCCTCCACTTT. This encodes CASSPPGQGATSYNSPLHF.

The V gene is TRBV19, the J gene TRBJ1-4, with D uncertain. V was clipped by 2 bases and J by 7 bases, with 14 bases between them. Germline V gives CDR1 LNHDA, CDR2 SQIVND (reference sequence). CDR3 length: 15 amino acids. CDR3 bases: TGTGCCAGTAGTATATTCGAAGGATGGAGTGAAAAACTGTTTTTT. This codes for CASSIFEGWSEKLFF.

The chain joins TRBV7-6 to TRBJ2-3; TRBD2 agrees at 11 bases. CDR1 is SGHVS, CDR2 FNYEAQ, per germline. The CDR3 covers 19 residues. V was pared by 5 bases and J by 1 base, with 14 bases of the junction left unmatched. The DNA of the CDR3 is TGTGCCAGCAGCCGAATGAAGACAGGACTAGCGGGCCGCACAGATACGCAGTATTTT. This gives the protein CASSRMKTGLAGRTDTQYF.

The V gene is TRBV7-4, the J gene TRBJ1-1; TRBD1 is a possible D gene (6 bases). Per the germline V gene, CDR1 is SGHVT and CDR2 is SQSDAQ. Trimming pared 1 base from V and 3 bases from J, leaving 9 bases between. CDR3 length: 14 amino acids. The chain's CDR3 is CASSLGGGDTEAFF. CDR3 nucleotide sequence: TGTGCCAGCAGCTTAGGAGGGGGGGACACTGAAGCTTTCTTT. Full variable domain (outside the CDR3, taken from reference TRBV7-4 and TRBJ1-1): GAGVSQSPRYKVAKRGRDVALRCDSISGHVTLYWYRQTLGQGSEVLTYSQSDAQRDKSGRPSGRFSAERPERSVSTLKIQRTEQGDSAVYLCASSLGGGDTEAFFGQGTRLTVV.

This clone has just one count. The chain uses TRBV5-1 and TRBJ1-1, with 11 bases that match TRBD1. The CDR3 length is 17 residues. J gave up 5 bases and V 4 bases, and 13 bases lay outside the gene matches. The germline gives CDR1 SGHRS, CDR2 YFSETQ. The CDR3 nucleotides read TGCGCCAGCAGCACCGGCTTGGACAGGGGGCGCGGTACTGAAGCTTTCTTT. Its translation: CASSTGLDRGRGTEAFF.

CDR3: CASSWLRDTTYEQYF. The CDR3 DNA sequence: TGTGCCAGCAGTTGGCTCCGGGACACCACCTACGAGCAGTACTTC. The chain recombines TRBV6-5 with TRBJ2-7; TRBD1 might be the D (6 bases). The germline gives CDR1 MNHEY, CDR2 SVGAGI. The V gene lost 4 bases and the J gene lost 2 bases, with 15 bases spanning the gap. The CDR3 totals 15 residues.

The CDR3 region is CASSGTGGGYTF. CDR3 coding DNA: TGTGCCAGCAGCGGGACGGGAGGGGGCTACACCTTC. The rearrangement uses TRBV2 and TRBJ1-2; perhaps TRBD1 as D (5 bases). The germline CDR1 and CDR2 sequences are SNHLY and FYNNEI. Between the trimmed V and J ends, which lost 6 bases and 8 bases, there was a span of 13 bases. The CDR3 runs 12 residues. Supplemented by reference TRBV2 and TRBJ1-2, the full variable domain reads EPEVTQTPSHQVTQMGQEVILRCVPISNHLYFYWYRQILGQKVEFLVSFYNNEISEKSEIFDDQFSVERPDGSNFTLKIRSTKLEDSAMYFCASSGTGGGYTFGSGTRLTVV.

This clone was observed a few times. This chain uses TRBV4-3 with TRBJ1-1; D is unclear. With 5 bases removed from V and 0 bases from J, the gap between germline ends came to 13 bases. The germline gives CDR1 LGHNA, CDR2 YSLEER. The CDR3 covers 15 residues. CDR3 loop: CASSGRDSMNTEAFF. CDR3 nucleotide sequence: TGCGCCAGCAGCGGGAGGGATAGTATGAACACTGAAGCTTTCTTT.

V gene TRBV29-1 combines with J gene TRBJ2-7; 11 positions match TRBD2. Losses at the gene ends were 4 bases for V and 4 bases for J; bases not matched to a gene: 3. This CDR3 spans 13 amino acids. Per the germline V gene, CDR1 is SQVTM and CDR2 is ANQGSEA. CDR3 in DNA: TGCAGCGTTGCGGGACTAGCGGATTACGAGCAGTACTTC. This codes for CSVAGLADYEQYF.

The rearrangement links TRBV6-1 to TRBJ1-1; D is undetermined. Germline assignment: CDR1 MNHNS and CDR2 SASEGT. Trimming pared 6 bases from V and 1 base from J, leaving 12 bases between. The CDR3 covers 14 residues. This chain's CDR3 is CASRYGRENTEAFF. The CDR3 bases are TGTGCCAGCAGGTACGGACGGGAGAACACTGAAGCTTTCTTT.

This chain links TRBV7-9 with TRBJ1-1; D is perhaps TRBD1 (5 bases). The V end was cut by 10 bases, the J end by 0 bases, with 18 bases between. The CDR3 spans 15 residues. Germline V gene data show CDR1 as SEHNR and CDR2 as FQNEAQ (reference sequence). CDR3 loop: CANRARQNMNTEAFF. CDR3 nucleotides: TGTGCCAACCGCGCCAGACAGAATATGAACACTGAAGCTTTCTTT.

This sequence joins TRBV10-2 and TRBJ2-5; unclear D gene. Germline V gene sequence: CDR1 WSHSY, CDR2 SAAADI. The CDR3 runs to 12 residues. V dropped 2 bases and J dropped 5 bases, with 6 bases sitting between them. The CDR3 nucleotides read TGCGCCAGCAGTGAGGGGCTGGAGACCCAGTACTTC. Amino acid sequence: CASSEGLETQYF.

The chain recombines TRBV7-9 with TRBJ2-3, with D hard to call. Per the germline V gene, CDR1 is SEHNR and CDR2 is FQNEAQ (reference sequence). This CDR3 has 14 amino acids. V lost 1 base and J 5 bases, leaving 10 bases between the germline ends. The CDR3, as DNA: TGTGCCAGCAGCTTAGACCTCCCGGGAGATACGCAGTATTTT. It translates to CASSLDLPGDTQYF.

The chain links TRBV6-6 to TRBJ2-7; TRBD1 matches 7 bases. The CDR3 is 14 residues long. The ends lost 6 bases at V and 5 bases at J; junction bases unmatched: 10. Germline V CDR1 and CDR2: MNHNY, SVGAGI (reference sequence). The chain's CDR3 is CASRAGTAGHEQYF. The DNA of the CDR3 is TGTGCCAGCAGGGCCGGGACAGCCGGTCACGAGCAGTACTTC.

The rearrangement joins TRBV7-9 to TRBJ2-1, with D possibly TRBD1 on 5 matching bases. The CDR3 consists of 12 residues. The V and J ends lost 5 bases and 7 bases respectively, with 9 bases between them. Germline V gene sequence: CDR1 SEHNR, CDR2 FQNEAQ (reference sequence). The CDR3 nucleotides are TGTGCCAGCAGCCCGACAGTTAATGAGCAGTTCTTC. Its translation is CASSPTVNEQFF.

The chain has TRBV21-1 and TRBJ1-5; TRBD1, as called in the table, went unchecked against the DNA. TRBV21-1 corresponds to a pseudogene. The CDR3 covers 16 residues. The CDR3 sequence is CASSKAKGASNQPQHF. CDR3 bases: TGTGCCAGCAGCAAAGCGAAGGGGGCCAGCAATCAGCCCCAGCATTTT.

V usage is TRBV7-9 and J usage is TRBJ1-4; 11 bases match TRBD1. Germline CDR1 SEHNR, CDR2 FQNEAQ (reference sequence). Unmatched junction bases numbered 6, after V lost 5 bases and J lost 4 bases. CDR3 size: 16 residues. CDR3 loop: CASSPGQGAFNEKLFF. The CDR3, as DNA: TGTGCCAGCAGCCCCGGACAGGGGGCCTTTAATGAAAAACTGTTTTTT.

V and J are TRBV7-9 and TRBJ2-5, with 7 bases lining up with TRBD1. The germline V gene has CDR1 SEHNR and CDR2 FQNEAQ (reference sequence). Trimming removed 6 bases from V and 7 bases from J; junction bases left unmatched: 11. This CDR3 comprises 14 residues. The CDR3 is CASRRGQVGGTQYF. For the CDR3, the DNA is TGTGCCAGCAGACGAGGACAGGTCGGTGGGACCCAGTACTTC. The whole variable domain, remainder taken from reference TRBV7-9 and TRBJ2-5, is DTGVSQNPRHKITKRGQNVTFRCDPISEHNRLYWYRQTLGQGPEFLTYFQNEAQLEKSRLLSDRFSAERPKGSFSTLEIQRTEQGDSAMYLCASRRGQVGGTQYFGPGTRLLVL.

This chain uses TRBV7-2 with TRBJ1-3; tentatively, D is TRBD1 (5 bases). V was cut by 7 bases and J by 3 bases, with 13 bases left in between. Germline-derived CDR1 and CDR2 are SGHTA and FQGNSA. This CDR3 comprises 14 residues. CDR3 amino acids: CASKLTDIGNTIYF. The CDR3 DNA follows: TGTGCCAGCAAGTTGACAGATATTGGAAACACCATATATTTT.

The chain combines TRBV5-1 with TRBJ2-5, with D possibly being TRBD2 (6 bases). V gave up 3 bases and J gave up 5 bases, with 11 bases separating them. This CDR3 contains 13 residues. Germline CDR1 and CDR2: SGHRS and YFSETQ. The chain's CDR3 is CASSSNRGETQYF. DNA for the CDR3: TGCGCCAGCAGCTCCAATCGGGGGGAGACCCAGTACTTC.

The chain links TRBV6-1 to TRBJ2-6, with D uncertain. Trimming shortened V by 7 bases and J by 0 bases, and 7 bases separated the two germline ends. CDR3 length equals 14 residues. Germline CDR1 and CDR2: MNHNS and SASEGT. DNA of the CDR3: TGTGCCAGCAATCCCGGCTCTGGGGCCAACGTCCTGACTTTC. Its translation is CASNPGSGANVLTF.